This note documents a single T cell receptor (beta chain) sequence. Its antigen is not known. This entry belongs to a study of T cell responses to AZD1222 COVID-19 vaccine. Study results and limitations: There were repertoire samples only from the period after the peak T cell response. White British donors predominated, females outnumbered males, and clonal diversity was possibly underestimated. Reportedly, nearly half the spike-specific TCRs target unmutated variant regions.

Pooled samples include second doses given at about 4 or 12 weeks. The CDR3 extends over 13 amino acids. Trimming took 4 bases from V and 3 from J; bases not matched to a gene: 3. The germline CDR1 and CDR2 sequences are SGHRS and YFSETQ. The method was immunoSEQ multiplex PCR; TCRdb's version includes in-frame clones alone and lacks a portion of them. Of about 150,000 clones in the sample, more than 90% are singletons; the top ten hold more than 1.3%. V usage is TRBV5-1 and J usage is TRBJ1-2; 7 nucleotides line up with TRBD1. The source material was peripheral blood, sampled 28 days after the second AZD1222 dose. The receptor's source is an adult who received the AZD1222 COVID-19 vaccine. The DNA for the CDR3 is TGCGCCAGCAGCCCCGGACAGGACTATGGCTACACCTTC. Translating it yields CASSPGQDYGYTF.